This TCR beta chain appears in the sequencing data of a study of graft-versus-host responses after intestinal transplantation. V was shortened by 1 base and J by 3 bases, with 15 bases between the two germline ends. The CDR3 runs 17 residues. Germline CDR1 reads LNHDA; CDR2 reads SQIVND (reference sequence). Sequencing was performed with immunoSEQ multiplex PCR; in TCRdb, only in-frame clones are kept and a portion is missing. The table includes 12,000 to 15,000 clones, 29% detected once. The specimen comprised alloreactive CD4+ T cells from a mixed lymphocyte reaction culture, sampled before intestinal transplant. This sample's subset: CFSE-low proliferating T cells sorted from roughly 6-day pre-transplant mixed lymphocyte reaction (GvH or HvG direction). This TCR came from a human patient who received an intestinal transplant. The chain uses TRBV19 and TRBJ2-2; D is uncertain. The CDR3 is CASSIAFVGWDTGELFF. CDR3 DNA: TGTGCCAGTAGTATAGCTTTCGTGGGGTGGGACACCGGGGAGCTGTTTTTT. Based on the CDR3 plus reference TRBV19 and TRBJ2-2, the full variable domain is DGGITQSPKYLFRKEGQNVTLSCEQNLNHDAMYWYRQDPGQGLRLIYYSQIVNDFQKGDIAEGYSVSREKKESFPLTVTSAQKNPTAFYLCASSIAFVGWDTGELFFGEGSRLTVL.